Listed here is a single T cell receptor beta chain. What it binds is not known. This specimen belongs to a study of T cells after yellow fever vaccination. The study, taken as a whole, reports: A secondary response was less intense yet reached its peak sooner, at day 5 versus 15. The CD4 and CD8 compartments had a small share of their clonotypes in common.

The V segment lost 3 bases and the J segment 2 bases; nucleotides outside the gene matches: 6. This CDR3 comprises 15 residues. Germline assignment: CDR1 SGHAT and CDR2 FQNNGV. TCRdb recomputed calls from the 5' RACE reads with MiXCR, one row per CDR3 protein. The sample lists under 500,000 distinct CDR3 sequences, roughly 20% occurring once. Sequenced here: PBMCs, sampled before the yellow fever booster vaccination. The chain joins TRBV11-2 to TRBJ2-7, with 8 bases matching TRBD2. The sequence was obtained from a man younger than 30 who received the YFV17D yellow fever vaccine. CDR3 region: CASSLGRGATYEQYF. The CDR3 DNA reads as TGTGCCAGCAGCTTGGGGCGGGGGGCCACCTACGAGCAGTACTTC.